A selection of T cell receptor beta chains follows, all from one sample in a study of cytomegalovirus exposure and HLA in healthy donors. The table came from immunoSEQ multiplex PCR; TCRdb's copy has only in-frame clones and leaves some out. The sample has 110,000 to 150,000 clones, 75% to 90% seen once. The sample comprised PBMCs. These receptor sequences come from a female donor in good health and CMV-seronegative. CDR3s include the opening cysteine and the closing phenylalanine or tryptophan. Each record gives: V gene, D gene, clone size, J gene, CDR3 protein, CDR3 DNA. A D gene is named only where the DNA matches it firmly. For some rows the clone size is stated as once, few or many, or as a class when expanded; others skip it.

V: TRBV6-6; D: -; size: -; J: TRBJ1-1; CDR3: CASSYSGLGATEAFF; DNA: TGTGCCAGCAGTTACTCGGGCCTGGGGGCCACTGAAGCTTTCTTT
V: TRBV10-1; D: TRBD2; size: -; J: TRBJ2-1; CDR3: CASSWTSGPTHDNEQFF; DNA: TGCGCCAGCAGTTGGACTAGCGGGCCAACCCATGACAATGAGCAGTTCTTC
V: TRBV27; D: -; size: -; J: TRBJ1-3; CDR3: CASSLSAGSTGNTIYF; DNA: TGTGCCAGCAGTTTGAGCGCTGGATCTACTGGAAACACCATATATTTT
V: TRBV28; D: TRBD1; size: -; J: TRBJ2-5; CDR3: CASSRRGGGETQYF; DNA: TGTGCCAGCAGTAGGAGAGGGGGCGGGGAGACCCAGTACTTC
V: TRBV6-5; D: -; size: -; J: TRBJ2-5; CDR3: CASSLQIESGETQYF; DNA: TGTGCCAGCAGTCTCCAAATCGAATCGGGGGAGACCCAGTACTTC
V: TRBV6-5; D: -; size: -; J: TRBJ1-1; CDR3: CASSYVGVGKYTEAFF; DNA: TGTGCCAGCAGTTACGTAGGGGTGGGAAAGTACACTGAAGCTTTCTTT
V: TRBV29-1; D: -; size: -; J: TRBJ2-7; CDR3: CSVEWGDDYEQYF; DNA: TGCAGCGTTGAGTGGGGAGACGACTACGAGCAGTACTTC
V: TRBV9; D: -; size: -; J: TRBJ2-7; CDR3: CASSVGTAYEQYF; DNA: TGTGCCAGCAGCGTAGGGACAGCCTACGAGCAGTACTTC
V: TRBV28; D: TRBD1; size: -; J: TRBJ1-5; CDR3: CASSPGTGGSSQHF; DNA: TGTGCCAGCAGTCCCGGGACAGGGGGTTCGTCCCAGCATTTT
V: TRBV5-4; D: -; size: -; J: TRBJ2-1; CDR3: CASSPREGAYNEQFF; DNA: TGTGCCAGCAGCCCCCGTGAAGGGGCCTACAATGAGCAGTTCTTC
V: TRBV27; D: TRBD2; size: -; J: TRBJ2-7; CDR3: CASSAGPYEQYF; DNA: TGTGCCAGCTCAGCGGGACCCTACGAGCAGTACTTC
V: TRBV30; D: TRBD2; size: -; J: TRBJ2-7; CDR3: CAGGGLASYEQYF; DNA: TGTGCCGGAGGGGGACTAGCGTCCTACGAGCAGTACTTC
V: TRBV7-9; D: -; size: -; J: TRBJ2-3; CDR3: CASSPNPPGVSTDTQYF; DNA: TGTGCCAGCAGCCCTAACCCCCCGGGAGTAAGCACAGATACGCAGTATTTT
V: TRBV2; D: TRBD2; size: -; J: TRBJ2-7; CDR3: CVSSEGRLAALYEQYF; DNA: TGTGTCAGCAGTGAAGGGCGACTAGCGGCCCTCTACGAGCAGTACTTC
V: TRBV11-2; D: -; size: -; J: TRBJ2-5; CDR3: CASSLVGAETQYF; DNA: TGTGCCAGCAGCTTGGTAGGGGCAGAGACCCAGTACTTC
V: TRBV10-2; D: -; size: -; J: TRBJ1-2; CDR3: CASSESWGAYGYTF; DNA: TGCGCCAGCAGTGAGTCTTGGGGAGCCTATGGCTACACCTTC
V: TRBV6-5; D: -; size: -; J: TRBJ1-1; CDR3: CASRKPGSGGPQAFF; DNA: TGTGCCAGCAGGAAGCCAGGGAGTGGGGGCCCTCAAGCTTTCTTT
V: TRBV6-6; D: -; size: -; J: TRBJ2-3; CDR3: CATDTSTDTQYF; DNA: TGTGCCACTGATACTAGCACAGATACGCAGTATTTT
V: TRBV19; D: TRBD1; size: -; J: TRBJ1-1; CDR3: CASSPTGGGGEAFF; DNA: TGTGCCAGTAGCCCCACAGGGGGCGGAGGTGAAGCTTTCTTT
V: TRBV19; D: -; size: -; J: TRBJ2-2; CDR3: CASRTQGQAGELFF; DNA: TGTGCCAGCAGGACACAGGGCCAGGCCGGGGAGCTGTTTTTT
V: TRBV5-1; D: TRBD2; size: -; J: TRBJ2-1; CDR3: CASRTISGSSYNEQFF; DNA: TGCGCCAGCAGAACCATTAGCGGGAGCTCCTACAATGAGCAGTTCTTC
V: TRBV4-1; D: TRBD2; size: -; J: TRBJ2-3; CDR3: CASSQEGLAGGPTDTQYF; DNA: TGCGCCAGCAGCCAAGAAGGACTAGCGGGAGGTCCCACAGATACGCAGTATTTT
V: TRBV18; D: TRBD2; size: -; J: TRBJ2-5; CDR3: CASSQGASGQETQYF; DNA: TGTGCCAGCTCACAGGGAGCTAGCGGGCAAGAGACCCAGTACTTC
V: TRBV2; D: TRBD1; size: -; J: TRBJ1-2; CDR3: CASSPQNRGNGYGYTF; DNA: TGTGCCAGCAGTCCCCAAAACAGGGGGAATGGCTATGGCTACACCTTC
V: TRBV28; D: TRBD1; size: -; J: TRBJ2-7; CDR3: CASSLGQGLYEQYF; DNA: TGTGCCAGCAGTCTTGGACAGGGACTCTACGAGCAGTACTTC
V: TRBV16; D: -; size: -; J: TRBJ1-2; CDR3: CASSQSAGSNYGYTF; DNA: TGTGCCAGCAGCCAATCAGCAGGTTCTAACTATGGCTACACCTTC
V: TRBV25-1; D: -; size: -; J: TRBJ1-2; CDR3: CASSNRRDMDYGYTF; DNA: TGTGCCAGCAGTAATCGCCGGGACATGGACTATGGCTACACCTTC
V: TRBV7-8; D: TRBD2; size: -; J: TRBJ2-1; CDR3: CASSFYGTRTYNEQFF; DNA: TGTGCCAGCAGCTTCTATGGGACTAGGACCTACAATGAGCAGTTCTTC
V: TRBV4-1; D: -; size: -; J: TRBJ2-7; CDR3: CASSRLRGSIYEQYF; DNA: TGCGCCAGCAGCCGCCTTCGGGGTAGTATCTACGAGCAGTACTTC
V: TRBV6-5; D: TRBD1; size: -; J: TRBJ2-7; CDR3: CASSYLWDREYEQYF; DNA: TGTGCCAGCAGTTACCTCTGGGACAGGGAATACGAGCAGTACTTC
V: TRBV2; D: TRBD1; size: -; J: TRBJ1-1; CDR3: CASSVIRGHTEAFF; DNA: TGTGCCAGCAGTGTTATCAGGGGGCACACTGAAGCTTTCTTT
V: TRBV10-2; D: -; size: once; J: TRBJ2-1; CDR3: CASRRTRNEQFF; DNA: TGCGCCAGCAGGAGAACGAGGAATGAGCAGTTCTTC
V: TRBV2; D: -; size: -; J: TRBJ1-1; CDR3: CASSEGAVGTEAFF; DNA: TGTGCCAGCAGTGAAGGGGCTGTCGGCACTGAAGCTTTCTTT
V: TRBV6-5; D: TRBD2; size: few; J: TRBJ2-1; CDR3: CASSYGLAGGNEQFF; DNA: TGTGCCAGCAGTTACGGGCTAGCGGGAGGTAATGAGCAGTTCTTC
V: TRBV7-9; D: -; size: -; J: TRBJ1-1; CDR3: CASSLGQGRYTEAFF; DNA: TGTGCCAGCAGCTTAGGTCAGGGAAGGTACACTGAAGCTTTCTTT
V: TRBV5-6; D: -; size: -; J: TRBJ2-7; CDR3: CASSLEQGFYEQYF; DNA: TGTGCCAGCAGCTTGGAGCAGGGATTCTACGAGCAGTACTTC
V: TRBV28; D: -; size: -; J: TRBJ1-1; CDR3: CASSPGVGFTEAFF; DNA: TGTGCCAGCAGTCCAGGGGTGGGATTCACTGAAGCTTTCTTT
V: TRBV4-2; D: -; size: -; J: TRBJ1-6; CDR3: CASSQDRAYNSPLHF; DNA: TGTGCCAGCAGCCAAGACAGGGCCTATAATTCACCCCTCCACTTT
V: TRBV28; D: -; size: once; J: TRBJ1-4; CDR3: CASSSGATNEKLFF; DNA: TGTGCCAGCAGTTCGGGTGCAACTAATGAAAAACTGTTTTTT
V: TRBV29-1; D: TRBD1; size: -; J: TRBJ2-5; CDR3: CSVAGQNQETQYF; DNA: TGCAGCGTTGCGGGACAGAACCAGGAGACCCAGTACTTC
V: TRBV2; D: -; size: -; J: TRBJ2-2; CDR3: CASSEDTYTGELFF; DNA: TGTGCCAGCAGTGAGGACACCTACACCGGGGAGCTGTTTTTT
V: TRBV28; D: TRBD1; size: -; J: TRBJ1-2; CDR3: CASSSSRDRDGYTF; DNA: TGTGCCAGCAGTTCGTCCCGGGACAGGGACGGCTACACCTTC
V: TRBV29-1; D: TRBD1; size: -; J: TRBJ1-1; CDR3: CSVFRGTEAFF; DNA: TGCAGCGTCTTCAGGGGGACTGAAGCTTTCTTT
V: TRBV30; D: -; size: -; J: TRBJ2-1; CDR3: CAWSPGSYSYNEQFF; DNA: TGTGCCTGGAGCCCGGGGAGCTACTCCTACAATGAGCAGTTCTTC
V: TRBV6-5; D: TRBD1; size: -; J: TRBJ1-3; CDR3: CASTEDRASGNTIYF; DNA: TGTGCCAGCACCGAGGACAGGGCATCTGGAAACACCATATATTTT
V: TRBV28; D: TRBD2; size: -; J: TRBJ2-7; CDR3: CASSSPLAGRTYEQYF; DNA: TGTGCCAGCAGTTCCCCCCTAGCGGGGAGAACCTACGAGCAGTACTTC
V: TRBV28; D: TRBD1; size: -; J: TRBJ1-1; CDR3: CASRSTGTGGTEAFF; DNA: TGTGCCAGCAGGTCGACCGGGACAGGGGGCACTGAAGCTTTCTTT
V: TRBV7-9; D: -; size: -; J: TRBJ1-2; CDR3: CASSPRAAYGYTF; DNA: TGTGCCAGCAGCCCGAGGGCGGCTTATGGCTACACCTTC
V: TRBV18; D: -; size: once; J: TRBJ1-1; CDR3: CASSPTGYSEAFF; DNA: TGTGCCAGCTCACCGACAGGTTACTCTGAAGCTTTCTTT
V: TRBV28; D: -; size: few; J: TRBJ2-3; CDR3: CASSLHGMFTDTQYF; DNA: TGTGCCAGCAGCCTGCACGGTATGTTCACAGATACGCAGTATTTT
V: TRBV5-4; D: -; size: -; J: TRBJ1-1; CDR3: CASSVQGSLEAFF; DNA: TGTGCCAGCAGCGTACAGGGAAGCTTAGAAGCTTTCTTT